Following are 9 T cell receptor beta chains from one sample sequenced in a study of CD8+CD57+ T cells in acquired aplastic anemia. It was patients with CD8+CD57+ cell expansion by flow cytometry who were chosen for sequencing. The template used for profiling TCR beta VDJ and CDR3 was genomic DNA. TCRdb passed the reads through MiXCR, listing each CDR3 protein once. The sample has 150,000 or so distinct CDR3 sequences; approximately 44% are singletons. The sample comprised sorted CD4+, CD8+, or CD8+CD57+ T cells (not recorded which) from PBMCs. Source of these receptors: a human donor with aplastic anemia.

The V and J genes are TRBV19 and TRBJ2-7; 7 nucleotides line up with TRBD1. V was clipped by 4 bases and J by 2 bases; unmatched bases: 8. Germline CDR1 is LNHDA and CDR2 is SQIVND (reference sequence). This CDR3 is 15 amino acids long. The CDR3 protein is CASSTKTGTTYEQYF. The CDR3 DNA reads TGTGCCAGTAGTACAAAGACAGGGACGACCTACGAGCAGTACTTC.

This clonotype was counted many times. V gene TRBV15 combines with J gene TRBJ1-1, with 11 positions matching TRBD1. Germline V CDR1 and CDR2: LNHNV, YYDKDF (reference sequence). The CDR3 is made up of 16 amino acids. V lost 3 bases to trimming and J lost 5 bases; unmatched junction nucleotides: 8. CDR3 sequence reads: CATSSWTGGWDTEAFF. CDR3 in DNA: TGTGCCACCAGCAGTTGGACAGGGGGCTGGGATACTGAAGCTTTCTTT.

This chain connects TRBV12-3 or TRBV12-4 to TRBJ1-2; D not certain. The germline V and J ends were trimmed by 6 bases and 0 bases, with 11 bases remaining between them. The CDR3 is 14 residues long. The CDR3 nucleotides read TGTGCCAGCAGCTCATCGGGTGCTAACTATGGCTACACCTTC. Translated, it gives CASSSSGANYGYTF.

As for this clonotype: The junction differs from germline at one of its ends, possibly a read error. The chain has TRBV5-1 and TRBJ2-2; 9 positions match TRBD1. Germline CDR1 and CDR2: SGHRS and YFSETQ. CDR3 size: 15 residues. In DNA, the CDR3 is TGCGCCAGCAGCTTGGACAGGGGGCCCACCGGGGAGCTGTCTTTT. Translated, it gives CASSLDRGPTGELSF.

This clonotype showed up just a few times. This sequence joins TRBV20-1 and TRBJ2-7; D may match TRBD1 or TRBD2 (5 bases each). Looked up from germline, CDR1 is DFQATT and CDR2 is SNEGSKA (reference sequence). Trimming removed 5 bases from V and 7 bases from J, with 12 bases in between. This CDR3 is built from 11 residues. The CDR3 loop is CSAGDGAEQYF. DNA of the CDR3: TGCAGTGCTGGGGACGGCGCTGAGCAGTACTTC.

This clonotype occurred many times. The rearrangement joins TRBV7-9 to TRBJ1-1; D is uncertain. The CDR3 has 13 residues. Trimming shortened V by 7 bases and J by 4 bases, and 13 bases separated the two germline ends. Germline assignment: CDR1 SEHNR and CDR2 FQNEAQ (reference sequence). CDR3 protein: CASTYNRPTEAFF. CDR3 coding DNA: TGTGCCAGCACCTACAACCGGCCCACTGAAGCTTTCTTT.

The J gene is TRBJ1-1, the V gene TRBV2; D remains unclear. The CDR3 has 13 amino acids. V was shortened by 5 bases and J by 1 base, with 8 bases between the two germline ends. Looked up from germline, CDR1 is SNHLY and CDR2 is FYNNEI. This CDR3 reads CASSNLQNTEAFF. The DNA for the CDR3 is TGTGCCAGCAGTAATCTTCAGAACACTGAAGCTTTCTTT.

This sequence joins TRBV10-3 and TRBJ2-3; D may be TRBD2 (6 bases). CDR1 and CDR2 (germline): ENHRY, SYGVKD. CDR3 length equals 14 residues. V dropped 9 bases and J dropped 0 bases, with 13 bases sitting between them. This CDR3 is CAMGVGTSTDTQYF. CDR3 coding DNA: TGTGCCATGGGGGTTGGGACTAGCACAGATACGCAGTATTTT.

This chain connects TRBV24-1 to TRBJ2-7; 7 positions agree with TRBD1. Germline V gene data show CDR1 as KGHDR and CDR2 as SFDVKD. This CDR3 comprises 16 residues. V was clipped by 4 bases and J by 2 bases; unmatched bases: 10. CDR3: CATSELTGQRTYEQYF. CDR3 nucleotides: TGTGCCACCAGTGAGCTCACGGGACAGAGGACCTACGAGCAGTACTTC.